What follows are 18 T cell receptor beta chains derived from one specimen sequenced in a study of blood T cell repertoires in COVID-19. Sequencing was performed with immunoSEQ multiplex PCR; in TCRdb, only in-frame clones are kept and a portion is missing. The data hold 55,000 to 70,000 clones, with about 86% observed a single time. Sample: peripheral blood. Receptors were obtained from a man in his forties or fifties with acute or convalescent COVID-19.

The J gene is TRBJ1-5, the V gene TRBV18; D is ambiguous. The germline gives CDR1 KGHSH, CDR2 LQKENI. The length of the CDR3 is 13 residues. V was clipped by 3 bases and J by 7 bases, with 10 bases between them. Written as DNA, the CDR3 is TGTGCCAGCTCACCTTGGGAGAGACAGCCCCAGCATTTT. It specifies CASSPWERQPQHF.

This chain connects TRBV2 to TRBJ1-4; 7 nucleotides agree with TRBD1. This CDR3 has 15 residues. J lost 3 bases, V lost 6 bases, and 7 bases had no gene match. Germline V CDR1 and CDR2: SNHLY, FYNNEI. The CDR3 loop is CASSGDRAANEKLFF. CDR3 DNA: TGTGCCAGCAGCGGCGACAGGGCGGCTAATGAAAAACTGTTTTTT. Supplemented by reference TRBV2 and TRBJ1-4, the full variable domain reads EPEVTQTPSHQVTQMGQEVILRCVPISNHLYFYWYRQILGQKVEFLVSFYNNEISEKSEIFDDQFSVERPDGSNFTLKIRSTKLEDSAMYFCASSGDRAANEKLFFGSGTQLSVL.

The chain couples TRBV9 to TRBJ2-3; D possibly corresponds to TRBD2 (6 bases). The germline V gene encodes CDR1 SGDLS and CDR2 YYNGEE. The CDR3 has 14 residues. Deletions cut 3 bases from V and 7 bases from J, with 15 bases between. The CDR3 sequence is CASSATLASHTQYF. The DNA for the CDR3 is TGTGCCAGCAGCGCAACCCTAGCGTCTCATACGCAGTATTTT.

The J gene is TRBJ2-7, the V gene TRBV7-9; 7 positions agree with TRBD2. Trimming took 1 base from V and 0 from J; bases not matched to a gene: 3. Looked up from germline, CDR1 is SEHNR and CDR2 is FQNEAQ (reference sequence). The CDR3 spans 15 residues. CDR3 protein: CASSLVGGGSYEQYF. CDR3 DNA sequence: TGTGCCAGCAGCTTAGTCGGCGGGGGCTCCTACGAGCAGTACTTC.

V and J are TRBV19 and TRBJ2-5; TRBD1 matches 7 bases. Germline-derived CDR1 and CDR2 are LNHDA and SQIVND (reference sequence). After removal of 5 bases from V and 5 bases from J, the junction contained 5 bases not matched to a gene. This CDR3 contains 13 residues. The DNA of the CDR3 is TGTGCCAGTAGTTCCGGGACAGTGGAGACCCAGTACTTC. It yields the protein CASSSGTVETQYF. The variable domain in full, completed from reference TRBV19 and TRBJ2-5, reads DGGITQSPKYLFRKEGQNVTLSCEQNLNHDAMYWYRQDPGQGLRLIYYSQIVNDFQKGDIAEGYSVSREKKESFPLTVTSAQKNPTAFYLCASSSGTVETQYFGPGTRLLVL.

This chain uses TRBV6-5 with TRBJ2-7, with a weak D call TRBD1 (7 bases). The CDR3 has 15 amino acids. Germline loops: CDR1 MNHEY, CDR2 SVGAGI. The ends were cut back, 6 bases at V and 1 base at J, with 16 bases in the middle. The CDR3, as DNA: TGTGCCAGCAGCCAACGGAGGGACAGATCCTACGAGCAGTACTTC. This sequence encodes CASSQRRDRSYEQYF.

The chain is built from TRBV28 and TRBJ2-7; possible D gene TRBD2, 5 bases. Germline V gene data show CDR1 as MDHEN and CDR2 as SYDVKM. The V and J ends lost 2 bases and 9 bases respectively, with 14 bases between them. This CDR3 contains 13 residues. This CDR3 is CASSLVTTSGQYF. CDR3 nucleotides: TGTGCCAGCAGTTTAGTTACCACGAGCGGGCAGTACTTC.

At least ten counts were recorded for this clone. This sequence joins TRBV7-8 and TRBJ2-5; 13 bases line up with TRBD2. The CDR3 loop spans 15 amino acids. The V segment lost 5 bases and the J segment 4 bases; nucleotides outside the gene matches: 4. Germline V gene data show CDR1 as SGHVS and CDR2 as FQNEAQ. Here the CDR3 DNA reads TGTGCCAGCAGCCCCGGGACTAGCGGGATAGAGACCCAGTACTTC. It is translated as CASSPGTSGIETQYF.

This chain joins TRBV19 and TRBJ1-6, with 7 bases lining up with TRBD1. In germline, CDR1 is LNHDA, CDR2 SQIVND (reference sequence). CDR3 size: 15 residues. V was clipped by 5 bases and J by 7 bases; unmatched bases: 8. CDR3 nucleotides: TGTGCCAGTAGTGGACACAGGGGTAGCAATTCACCCCTCCACTTT. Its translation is CASSGHRGSNSPLHF.

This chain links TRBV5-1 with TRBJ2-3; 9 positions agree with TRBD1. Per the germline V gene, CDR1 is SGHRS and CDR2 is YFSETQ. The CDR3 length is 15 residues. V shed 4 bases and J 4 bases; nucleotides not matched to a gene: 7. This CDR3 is CASSGGQGRADTQYF. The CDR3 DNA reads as TGCGCCAGCAGCGGGGGACAGGGTCGGGCAGATACGCAGTATTTT. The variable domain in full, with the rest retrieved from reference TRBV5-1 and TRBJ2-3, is KAGVTQTPRYLIKTRGQQVTLSCSPISGHRSVSWYQQTPGQGLQFLFEYFSETQRNKGNFPGRFSGRQFSNSRSEMNVSTLELGDSALYLCASSGGQGRADTQYFGPGTRLTVL.

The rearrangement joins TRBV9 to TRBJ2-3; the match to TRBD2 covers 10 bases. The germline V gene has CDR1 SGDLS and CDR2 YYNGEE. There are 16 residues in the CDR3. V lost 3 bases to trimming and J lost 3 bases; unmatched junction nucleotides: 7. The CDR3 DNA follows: TGTGCCAGCAGCGCCCGACTAGCGGGTAAGACAGATACGCAGTATTTT. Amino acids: CASSARLAGKTDTQYF.

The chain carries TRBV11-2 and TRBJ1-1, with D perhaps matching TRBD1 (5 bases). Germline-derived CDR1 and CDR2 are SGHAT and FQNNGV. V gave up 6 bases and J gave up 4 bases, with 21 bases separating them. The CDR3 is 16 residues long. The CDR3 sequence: CASRGRLGLEATEAFF. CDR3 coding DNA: TGTGCCAGCAGGGGAAGACTGGGACTCGAAGCCACTGAAGCTTTCTTT.

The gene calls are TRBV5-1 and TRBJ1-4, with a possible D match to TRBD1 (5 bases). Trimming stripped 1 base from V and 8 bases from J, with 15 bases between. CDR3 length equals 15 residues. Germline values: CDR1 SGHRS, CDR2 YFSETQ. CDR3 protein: CASSLNRPRGEKLFF. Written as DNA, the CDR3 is TGCGCCAGCAGCTTGAACAGGCCGCGGGGAGAAAAACTGTTTTTT. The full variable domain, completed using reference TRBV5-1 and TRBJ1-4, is KAGVTQTPRYLIKTRGQQVTLSCSPISGHRSVSWYQQTPGQGLQFLFEYFSETQRNKGNFPGRFSGRQFSNSRSEMNVSTLELGDSALYLCASSLNRPRGEKLFFGSGTQLSVL.

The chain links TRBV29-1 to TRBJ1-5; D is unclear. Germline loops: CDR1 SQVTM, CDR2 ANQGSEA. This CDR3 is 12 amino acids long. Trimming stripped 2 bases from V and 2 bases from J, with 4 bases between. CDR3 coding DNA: TGCAGCGTTGAACAGGGCAATCAGCCCCAGCATTTT. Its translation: CSVEQGNQPQHF. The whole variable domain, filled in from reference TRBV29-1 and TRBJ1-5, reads SAVISQKPSRDICQRGTSLTIQCQVDSQVTMMFWYRQQPGQSLTLIATANQGSEATYESGFVIDKFPISRPNLTFSTLTVSNMSPEDSSIYLCSVEQGNQPQHFGDGTRLSIL.

The DNA of the CDR3 is TGTGCCAGCAGTGAGGAGCCCTCCAACTATGGCTACACCTTC. Its translation is CASSEEPSNYGYTF. This chain links TRBV25-1 with TRBJ1-2; no clear D. V was clipped by 3 bases and J by 2 bases, with 10 bases between them. The CDR3 is 14 residues long. Per germline, CDR1 MGHDK and CDR2 SYGVNS.

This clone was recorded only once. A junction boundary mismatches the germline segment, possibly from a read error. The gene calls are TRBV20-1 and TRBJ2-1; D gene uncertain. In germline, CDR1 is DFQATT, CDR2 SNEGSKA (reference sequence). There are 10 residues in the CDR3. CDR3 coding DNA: TGCAGTGCCGCCGTAGCTAGACCGGTCTTC. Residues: CSAAVARPVF.

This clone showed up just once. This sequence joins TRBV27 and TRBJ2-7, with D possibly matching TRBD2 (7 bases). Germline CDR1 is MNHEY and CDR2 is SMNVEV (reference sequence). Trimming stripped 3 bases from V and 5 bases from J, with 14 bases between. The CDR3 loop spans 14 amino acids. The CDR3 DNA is TGTGCCAGCAGTTTCCGTCGGGGGGCCCACGAGCAGTACTTC. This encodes CASSFRRGAHEQYF.

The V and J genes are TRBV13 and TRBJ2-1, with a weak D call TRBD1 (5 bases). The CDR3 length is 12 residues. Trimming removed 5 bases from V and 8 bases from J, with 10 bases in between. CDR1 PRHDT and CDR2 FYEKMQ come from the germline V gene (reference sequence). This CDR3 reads CASSTAGYEQFF. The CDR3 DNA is TGTGCCAGCAGCACAGCAGGGTATGAGCAGTTCTTC.